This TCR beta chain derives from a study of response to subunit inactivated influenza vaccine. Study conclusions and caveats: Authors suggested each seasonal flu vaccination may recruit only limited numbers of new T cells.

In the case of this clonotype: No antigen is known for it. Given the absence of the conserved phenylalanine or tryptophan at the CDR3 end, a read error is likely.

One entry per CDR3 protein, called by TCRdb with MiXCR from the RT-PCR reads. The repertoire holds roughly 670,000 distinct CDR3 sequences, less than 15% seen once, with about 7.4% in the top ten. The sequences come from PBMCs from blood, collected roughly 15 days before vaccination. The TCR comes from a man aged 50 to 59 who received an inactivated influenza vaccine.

DNA for the CDR3: TGTGCCAGCAGGGCCGGGACAGGAAATGTTGCCAGAAACACCGGGGAGCTGTTTCTG. Translating gives CASRAGTGNVARNTGELFL. This chain connects TRBV12-3 or TRBV12-4 to TRBJ2-2; 8 bases align to TRBD1. Trimming at V came to 6 bases and at J to 2 bases, leaving 17 bases not matched to a gene. The CDR3 sequence is 19 residues long.